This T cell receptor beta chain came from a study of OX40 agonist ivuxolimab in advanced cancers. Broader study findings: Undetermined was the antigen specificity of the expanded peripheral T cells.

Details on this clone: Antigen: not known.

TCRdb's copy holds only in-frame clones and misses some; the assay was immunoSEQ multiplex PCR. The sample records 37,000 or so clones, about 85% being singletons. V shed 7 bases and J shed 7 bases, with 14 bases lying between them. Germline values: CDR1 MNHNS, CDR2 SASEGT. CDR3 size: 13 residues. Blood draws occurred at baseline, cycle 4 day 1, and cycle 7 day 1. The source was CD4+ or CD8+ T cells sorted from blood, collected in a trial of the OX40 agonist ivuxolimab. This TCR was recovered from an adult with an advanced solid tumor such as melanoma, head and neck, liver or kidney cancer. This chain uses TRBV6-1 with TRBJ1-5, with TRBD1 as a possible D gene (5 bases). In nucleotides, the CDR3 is TGTGCCAGCATGGGGGGACGGGGGCAGCCCCAGCATTTT. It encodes CASMGGRGQPQHF.